Shown below are 21 T cell receptor beta chains from a single sample sequenced in a study of spatial heterogeneity in lung cancer. Specified time point: sample taken at primary tumor resection. MiXCR, applied by TCRdb to the 5' RACE reads, yields one record per CDR3 protein. The sample shows over 7,000 distinct CDR3 sequences, 9% to 10% of them seen only once. This material consisted of normal lung tissue next to the tumor, taken at surgery. Receptors were obtained from a male donor with early-stage non-small cell lung cancer.

This clonotype has ten or more counts. V usage is TRBV28 and J usage is TRBJ2-1; possible D gene TRBD1, 5 bases. The V gene lost 3 bases and the J gene lost 2 bases, with 8 bases spanning the gap. In germline, CDR1 is MDHEN, CDR2 SYDVKM. The CDR3 runs 14 residues. Here the CDR3 DNA reads TGTGCCAGCAGTTTGACAGTAACCTACAATGAGCAGTTCTTC. This sequence encodes CASSLTVTYNEQFF.

This clonotype is labeled medium-sized. V usage is TRBV7-9 and J usage is TRBJ1-2; possibly TRBD1 for D (6 bases). Germline CDR1 reads SEHNR; CDR2 reads FQNEAQ (reference sequence). CDR3 length: 13 residues. Between the trimmed V and J ends, which lost 2 bases and 6 bases, there was a span of 10 bases. In DNA form, the CDR3 reads TGTGCCAGCAGCTTAAACAGGGAGGATGGCTACACCTTC. Its protein is CASSLNREDGYTF. The entire variable domain, with the rest obtained from reference TRBV7-9 and TRBJ1-2, is as follows: DTGVSQNPRHKITKRGQNVTFRCDPISEHNRLYWYRQTLGQGPEFLTYFQNEAQLEKSRLLSDRFSAERPKGSFSTLEIQRTEQGDSAMYLCASSLNREDGYTFGSGTRLTVV.

This clonotype came up many times. The chain employs TRBV27 and TRBJ2-7; 8 bases agree with TRBD1. Germline trimming cut 3 bases from V and 3 bases from J; bases unmatched to any gene: 1. The CDR3 sequence is 13 residues long. Per germline, CDR1 MNHEY and CDR2 SMNVEV (reference sequence). CDR3 DNA sequence: TGTGCCAGCAGTTTGACAGGGGACTACGAGCAGTACTTC. Translated, it gives CASSLTGDYEQYF.

Of note for this clonotype: A read error may be the cause here, since a much bigger clone is one base away. In DNA form, the CDR3 reads TGTGCCAGCAGCTCGAGTAGCAGAATAGCTTTCTTT. Protein product: CASSSSSRIAFF. V gene TRBV6-2 or TRBV6-3 combines with J gene TRBJ1-1; D remains ambiguous. The CDR3 contains 12 residues. Germline lookup yields CDR1 MNHEY and CDR2 SVGEGT. The V gene lost 6 bases and the J gene lost 10 bases, with 15 bases spanning the gap.

This clonotype was detected many times. The rearrangement uses TRBV3-1 and TRBJ1-6, with 7 nucleotides matching TRBD1. The trim removed 3 bases at V and 6 bases at J, leaving 2 bases unmatched. CDR1 and CDR2 from the germline V gene are LGHDT and YNNKEL (reference sequence). This CDR3 region has 14 residues. The CDR3 region is CASSQRDSNSPLHF. The CDR3, as DNA: TGTGCCAGCAGCCAGAGGGACAGTAATTCACCCCTCCACTTT. Filled out from reference TRBV3-1 and TRBJ1-6, the complete variable domain reads DTAVSQTPKYLVTQMGNDKSIKCEQNLGHDTMYWYKQDSKKFLKIMFSYNNKELIINETVPNRFSPKSPDKAHLNLHINSLELGDSAVYFCASSQRDSNSPLHFGNGTRLTVT.

The chain couples TRBV20-1 to TRBJ1-1; D not certain. This CDR3 is built from 14 residues. V lost 5 bases and J 6 bases, leaving 19 bases between the germline ends. CDR1 is DFQATT and CDR2 is SNEGSKA in the germline V gene (reference sequence). CDR3 nucleotides: TGCAGTGCTCCCGGACCCACTGGATTCGCTGAAGCTTTCTTT. Protein product: CSAPGPTGFAEAFF.

The chain is built from TRBV5-5 and TRBJ1-2; no clear D gene. The V end was cut by 3 bases, the J end by 5 bases, with 20 bases between. Germline V CDR1 and CDR2: SGHKS, YYEKEE (reference sequence). This CDR3 comprises 16 residues. The CDR3 DNA sequence: TGTGCCAGCAGCTGGCAGGCGACTTCCTTAGGATATGGCTACACCTTC. Its protein is CASSWQATSLGYGYTF.

This clonotype was recorded many times. The chain employs TRBV6-5 and TRBJ2-1, with TRBD1 matching over 7 bases. CDR1 and CDR2 from the germline V gene are MNHEY and SVGAGI. J lost 2 bases, V lost 6 bases, and 7 bases had no gene match. The CDR3 extends over 15 amino acids. CDR3 residues: CASRGTGTAYNEQFF. CDR3 nucleotide sequence: TGTGCCAGCAGAGGAACCGGGACAGCCTACAATGAGCAGTTCTTC.

This clonotype was observed at least ten times. The rearrangement links TRBV4-3 to TRBJ2-5; TRBD2 agrees at 15 bases. CDR1 is LGHNA and CDR2 is YSLEER in the germline V gene. Trimming removed 4 bases from V and 5 bases from J; junction bases left unmatched: 11. The CDR3 has 18 residues. Here the CDR3 DNA reads TGCGCCAGCAGCCCGGGACTAGCGGGGGGACGGAGTCCCGAGACCCAGTACTTC. Residues: CASSPGLAGGRSPETQYF.

V is TRBV28 and J is TRBJ2-7; D possibly corresponds to TRBD1 (6 bases). Between the trimmed V and J ends, which lost 6 bases and 3 bases, there was a span of 18 bases. Germline CDR1 MDHEN, CDR2 SYDVKM. The CDR3 totals 15 residues. CDR3 DNA: TGTGCCAGCAGGGAAGGAACAGGGCTGGGCTACGAGCAGTACTTC. This encodes CASREGTGLGYEQYF.

V usage is TRBV6-1 and J usage is TRBJ2-6; the D is unclear. This CDR3 is 16 amino acids long. Trimming shortened V by 5 bases and J by 2 bases, and 13 bases separated the two germline ends. Germline V gene lookup returns CDR1 MNHNS and CDR2 SASEGT. The CDR3 coding sequence is TGTGCCAGCAGTCAAGTTGGGGATGCTGGGGCCAACGTCCTGACTTTC. Encoded protein: CASSQVGDAGANVLTF.

By sample fraction, this clonotype is medium-sized. The CDR3 region is CASSLGGTGNTIYF. The CDR3 DNA follows: TGTGCCAGCAGTTTGGGAGGGACTGGAAACACCATATATTTT. This chain uses TRBV28 with TRBJ1-3; D not certain. Germline values: CDR1 MDHEN, CDR2 SYDVKM. CDR3 length: 14 amino acids. The V end was cut by 3 bases, the J end by 2 bases, with 8 bases between.

This clonotype was seen ten or more times. The V and J genes are TRBV7-6 and TRBJ2-3; D unresolved. Germline lookup yields CDR1 SGHVS and CDR2 FNYEAQ. Trimming left V 3 bases short and J 6 bases short, with 13 bases between. The CDR3 spans 14 residues. The DNA for the CDR3 is TGTGCCAGCAGCTTCTCCCTAGTTGCGGATACGCAGTATTTT. It is translated as CASSFSLVADTQYF. Full variable domain (rest looked up from reference TRBV7-6 and TRBJ2-3): GAGVSQSPRYKVTKRGQDVALRCDPISGHVSLYWYRQALGQGPEFLTYFNYEAQQDKSGLPNDRFSAERPEGSISTLTIQRTEQRDSAMYRCASSFSLVADTQYFGPGTRLTVL.

This clonotype occurred many times. The chain recombines TRBV2 with TRBJ2-5; D is undetermined. Trimming removed 5 bases from V and 0 bases from J, with 7 bases in between. This CDR3 spans 13 amino acids. Germline CDR1 and CDR2: SNHLY and FYNNEI. The DNA of the CDR3 is TGTGCCAGCAGTCAAAGCAACCAAGAGACCCAGTACTTC. Residues: CASSQSNQETQYF.

This clonotype is deemed medium-sized. V usage is TRBV20-1 and J usage is TRBJ2-7, with a weak D call TRBD2 (6 bases). The V end was cut by 3 bases, the J end by 2 bases, with 23 bases between. The CDR3 contains 17 residues. From germline, CDR1 is DFQATT and CDR2 SNEGSKA (reference sequence). CDR3 coding DNA: TGCAGTGCTAGGGCCCACCCTGTAACGGGGGAACCCTACGAGCAGTACTTC. It specifies CSARAHPVTGEPYEQYF.

Ten or more counts support this clonotype. The V gene is TRBV4-1, the J gene TRBJ1-2; a possible D gene is TRBD1 (5 bases). Deletions cut 0 bases from V and 4 bases from J, with 9 bases between. Germline V gives CDR1 MGHRA, CDR2 YSYEKL. The CDR3 length is 14 residues. The CDR3: CASSQDPGTYGYTF. The CDR3 bases are TGCGCCAGCAGCCAAGATCCGGGGACCTATGGCTACACCTTC.

This clonotype was detected ten times or more. This sequence joins TRBV6-5 and TRBJ2-3; the match to TRBD2 covers 16 bases. From germline, CDR1 is MNHEY and CDR2 SVGAGI. Unmatched junction bases numbered 11, after V lost 4 bases and J lost 7 bases. The CDR3 has 18 residues. CDR3 sequence reads: CASSSGLAGGSRGNTQYF. The CDR3 bases are TGTGCCAGCAGTTCGGGACTAGCGGGGGGGTCTAGGGGTAATACGCAGTATTTT.

This clonotype was seen repeatedly, ten times or more. In DNA, the CDR3 is TGTGCCAGCAGCTTGCCGACTAGCGGGACTGTTGGGGCCAACGTCCTGACTTTC. This encodes CASSLPTSGTVGANVLTF. The chain has TRBV7-9 and TRBJ2-6; TRBD2 matches at 11 bases. CDR1 and CDR2 (germline): SEHNR, FQNEAQ (reference sequence). There are 18 residues in the CDR3. The ends lost 3 bases at V and 3 bases at J; junction bases unmatched: 7.

This clonotype was found many times. The gene calls are TRBV5-4 and TRBJ1-1; D perhaps matches TRBD1 (6 bases). V lost 2 bases and J lost 5, with 13 bases in between. Germline V CDR1 and CDR2: SGHNT, YYREEE (reference sequence). The length of the CDR3 is 14 residues. DNA for the CDR3: TGTGCCAGCAGCTTATGGGGGGCAGAGACTGAAGCTTTCTTT. It translates to CASSLWGAETEAFF.

This clonotype was counted ten times or more. This sequence joins TRBV7-9 and TRBJ2-7; TRBD1 matches at 9 bases. V lost 4 bases and J lost 2; bases outside the gene matches: 6. CDR1 and CDR2 from the germline V gene are SEHNR and FQNEAQ (reference sequence). The CDR3 is made up of 15 amino acids. Here the CDR3 DNA reads TGTGCCAGCAGCTATACCGGGACAGGGACCTACGAGCAGTACTTC. Amino acids: CASSYTGTGTYEQYF.

This clonotype was seen repeatedly, ten times or more. J is TRBJ2-6 and V is TRBV28, with TRBD1 matching 9 bases. V lost 3 bases and J lost 0; bases outside the gene matches: 9. This CDR3 spans 19 amino acids. Germline V gene sequence: CDR1 MDHEN, CDR2 SYDVKM. CDR3 in amino acids: CASSFWGTGHFSGANVLTF. As DNA, the CDR3 is TGTGCCAGCAGTTTTTGGGGGACAGGGCATTTCTCTGGGGCCAACGTCCTGACTTTC.